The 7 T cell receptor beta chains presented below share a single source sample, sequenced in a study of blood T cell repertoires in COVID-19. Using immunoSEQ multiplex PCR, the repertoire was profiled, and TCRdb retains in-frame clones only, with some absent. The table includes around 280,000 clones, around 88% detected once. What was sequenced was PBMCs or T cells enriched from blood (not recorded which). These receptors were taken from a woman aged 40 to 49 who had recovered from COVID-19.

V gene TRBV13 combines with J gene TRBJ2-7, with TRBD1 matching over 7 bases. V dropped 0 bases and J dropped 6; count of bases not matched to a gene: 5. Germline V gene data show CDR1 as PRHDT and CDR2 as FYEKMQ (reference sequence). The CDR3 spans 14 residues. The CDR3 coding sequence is TGTGCCAGCAGCTTAGGTGACAGGGCGGGCGAGCAGTACTTC. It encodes CASSLGDRAGEQYF.

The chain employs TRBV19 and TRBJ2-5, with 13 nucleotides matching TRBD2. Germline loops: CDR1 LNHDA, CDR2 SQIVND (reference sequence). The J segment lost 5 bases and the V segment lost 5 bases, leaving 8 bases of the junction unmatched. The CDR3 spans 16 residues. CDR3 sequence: CASSPRLAGGRETQYF. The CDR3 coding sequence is TGTGCCAGTAGTCCGAGACTAGCGGGAGGCCGGGAGACCCAGTACTTC.

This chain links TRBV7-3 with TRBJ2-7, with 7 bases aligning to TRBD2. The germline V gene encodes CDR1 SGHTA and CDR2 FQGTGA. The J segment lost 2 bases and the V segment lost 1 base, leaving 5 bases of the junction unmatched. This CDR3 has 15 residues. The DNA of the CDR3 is TGTGCCAGCAGCTTAAGCGGGAGCCCGACCTACGAGCAGTACTTC. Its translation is CASSLSGSPTYEQYF.

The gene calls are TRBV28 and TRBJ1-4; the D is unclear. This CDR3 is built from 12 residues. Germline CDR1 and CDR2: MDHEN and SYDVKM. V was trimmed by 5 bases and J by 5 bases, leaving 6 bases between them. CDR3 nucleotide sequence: TGTGCCAGCAGTCCCCCGAATGAAAAACTGTTTTTT. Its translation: CASSPPNEKLFF.

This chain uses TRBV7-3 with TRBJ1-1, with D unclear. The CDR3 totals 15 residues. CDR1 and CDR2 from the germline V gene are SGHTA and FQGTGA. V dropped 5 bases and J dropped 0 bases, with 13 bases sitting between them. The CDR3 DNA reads TGTGCCAGCAGCGTTACCGGGTTCCTGAACACTGAAGCTTTCTTT. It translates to CASSVTGFLNTEAFF.

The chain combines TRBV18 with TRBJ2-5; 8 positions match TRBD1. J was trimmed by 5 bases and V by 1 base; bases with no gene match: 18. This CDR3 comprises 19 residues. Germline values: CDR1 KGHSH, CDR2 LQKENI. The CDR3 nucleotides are TGTGCCAGCTCACCACAAACATCCCTCGTGGCAGGGGGCGAGGAGACCCAGTACTTC. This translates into CASSPQTSLVAGGEETQYF.

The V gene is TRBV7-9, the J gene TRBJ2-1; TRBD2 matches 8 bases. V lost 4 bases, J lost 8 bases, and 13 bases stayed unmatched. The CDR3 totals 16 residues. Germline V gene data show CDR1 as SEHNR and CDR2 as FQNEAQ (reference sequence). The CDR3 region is CASSSTPGLGFYEQFF. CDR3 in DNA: TGTGCCAGCAGCTCGACCCCGGGACTAGGCTTCTATGAGCAGTTCTTC.